The rows below give T cell receptor beta chains drawn from one sample of a study of blood T cell repertoires in COVID-19. The assay was immunoSEQ multiplex PCR, and TCRdb's table has in-frame clones only and misses some. The sample carries about 130,000 clones, around 79% recorded once. The sample comprised peripheral blood. Every receptor here comes from a woman aged 70 to 79 with COVID-19, enrolled during active disease. Each CDR3 is given with its conserved first and last residue. Fields, in order: clone size, V gene, D gene, J gene, CDR3 protein, CDR3 DNA. D genes are given only for firm matches. Size values are once, few and many counts, or a class for expanded clones, and some rows have none.

clone size: -
V gene: TRBV27
D gene: -
J gene: TRBJ1-4
CDR3 protein: CASSSQGSGEKLFF
CDR3 DNA: TGTGCCAGCAGTTCACAGGGAAGTGGAGAAAAACTGTTTTTT

clone size: -
V gene: TRBV19
D gene: -
J gene: TRBJ2-5
CDR3 protein: CASSPYSTGTKETQYF
CDR3 DNA: TGTGCCAGTAGTCCTTACTCGACAGGTACCAAAGAGACCCAGTACTTC

clone size: -
V gene: TRBV10-3
D gene: TRBD2
J gene: TRBJ2-3
CDR3 protein: CAISALADTDTQYF
CDR3 DNA: TGTGCCATCAGTGCACTAGCGGACACAGATACGCAGTATTTT

clone size: -
V gene: TRBV4-2
D gene: -
J gene: TRBJ1-2
CDR3 protein: CASSQYSGYTF
CDR3 DNA: TGTGCCAGCAGCCAATATTCTGGCTACACCTTC

clone size: -
V gene: TRBV12-3/TRBV12-4
D gene: -
J gene: TRBJ2-1
CDR3 protein: CASSWGRGDEQFF
CDR3 DNA: TGTGCCAGCAGTTGGGGCAGGGGGGATGAGCAGTTCTTC

clone size: few
V gene: TRBV19
D gene: -
J gene: TRBJ1-4
CDR3 protein: CASQAQQATNEKLFF
CDR3 DNA: TGTGCCAGTCAAGCCCAACAGGCAACTAATGAAAAACTGTTTTTT

clone size: -
V gene: TRBV7-2
D gene: -
J gene: TRBJ2-3
CDR3 protein: CASSLGAGLRADTQYF
CDR3 DNA: TGTGCCAGCAGCTTAGGTGCGGGACTCCGGGCAGATACGCAGTATTTT

clone size: once
V gene: TRBV6-1
D gene: TRBD1
J gene: TRBJ1-6
CDR3 protein: CASSVPKTGPPSPLHF
CDR3 DNA: TGTGCCAGCAGTGTACCGAAGACAGGGCCCCCTTCACCCCTCCACTTT

clone size: -
V gene: TRBV4-2
D gene: -
J gene: TRBJ1-1
CDR3 protein: CASRQDRTGGNTEAFF
CDR3 DNA: TGTGCCAGCAGACAAGACAGGACCGGGGGGAACACTGAAGCTTTCTTT

clone size: -
V gene: TRBV19
D gene: TRBD2
J gene: TRBJ2-3
CDR3 protein: CASSPLAREGRTQYF
CDR3 DNA: TGTGCCAGTAGTCCACTAGCAAGGGAGGGTCGTACGCAGTATTTT

clone size: -
V gene: TRBV14
D gene: TRBD1
J gene: TRBJ1-1
CDR3 protein: CASRLTGGTEAFF
CDR3 DNA: TGTGCCAGCAGGCTGACAGGGGGCACTGAAGCTTTCTTT

clone size: once
V gene: TRBV10-3
D gene: -
J gene: TRBJ2-6
CDR3 protein: CAISDYTGFSGANVLTF
CDR3 DNA: TGTGCCATCAGTGACTATACAGGGTTCTCTGGGGCCAACGTCCTGACTTTC

clone size: -
V gene: TRBV10-3
D gene: -
J gene: TRBJ1-5
CDR3 protein: CAISGGGGEPQHF
CDR3 DNA: TGTGCCATCAGTGGGGGGGGAGGGGAGCCCCAGCATTTT

clone size: once
V gene: TRBV19
D gene: -
J gene: TRBJ1-5
CDR3 protein: CASSIETARGDQPQHF
CDR3 DNA: TGTGCCAGTAGTATAGAGACAGCACGAGGTGATCAGCCCCAGCATTTT

clone size: few
V gene: TRBV6-2/TRBV6-3
D gene: -
J gene: TRBJ2-1
CDR3 protein: CASSTSSYNEQFF
CDR3 DNA: TGTGCCAGCAGTACAAGCTCCTACAATGAGCAGTTCTTC

clone size: -
V gene: TRBV30
D gene: -
J gene: TRBJ2-1
CDR3 protein: CAWSVGVSNEQFF
CDR3 DNA: TGTGCCTGGAGTGTCGGGGTGAGCAATGAGCAGTTCTTC

clone size: -
V gene: TRBV19
D gene: TRBD2
J gene: TRBJ2-3
CDR3 protein: CASSPEPTSVADTQYF
CDR3 DNA: TGTGCCAGTAGTCCCGAACCGACTAGCGTAGCAGATACGCAGTATTTT

clone size: -
V gene: TRBV2
D gene: -
J gene: TRBJ1-3
CDR3 protein: CASSEQVNTIYF
CDR3 DNA: TGTGCCAGCAGTGAACAGGTCAACACCATATATTTT

clone size: -
V gene: TRBV5-1
D gene: -
J gene: TRBJ2-1
CDR3 protein: CASSRPWEVLNEQFF
CDR3 DNA: TGCGCCAGCAGCCGGCCATGGGAGGTTCTGAATGAGCAGTTCTTC

clone size: -
V gene: TRBV19
D gene: -
J gene: TRBJ2-7
CDR3 protein: CASRGGVEQYF
CDR3 DNA: TGTGCCAGTAGAGGAGGGGTCGAGCAGTACTTC

clone size: few
V gene: TRBV3-1/TRBV3-2
D gene: -
J gene: TRBJ1-3
CDR3 protein: CASSQEVAGLRNTIYF
CDR3 DNA: TGTGCCAGCAGCCAAGAAGTGGCAGGGCTGAGAAACACCATATATTTT

clone size: -
V gene: TRBV7-9
D gene: -
J gene: TRBJ1-1
CDR3 protein: CASSRTQGNTEAFF
CDR3 DNA: TGTGCCAGCAGCCGCACACAGGGTAACACTGAAGCTTTCTTT

clone size: -
V gene: TRBV12-2
D gene: -
J gene: TRBJ2-7
CDR3 protein: CASRLGTGAAGRF
CDR3 DNA: TGTGCAAGTCGCTTAGGGACGGGCGCGGCAGGGAGGTTC

clone size: -
V gene: TRBV6-5
D gene: TRBD2
J gene: TRBJ2-3
CDR3 protein: CASRSPGRSPNTQYF
CDR3 DNA: TGTGCCAGCAGGTCCCCCGGGAGGTCTCCGAATACGCAGTATTTT

clone size: -
V gene: TRBV5-1
D gene: -
J gene: TRBJ1-4
CDR3 protein: CASSLEINEKLFF
CDR3 DNA: TGCGCCAGCAGCCTCGAGATTAATGAAAAACTGTTTTTT

clone size: -
V gene: TRBV5-6
D gene: -
J gene: TRBJ1-5
CDR3 protein: CASSLGRRGEPQHF
CDR3 DNA: TGTGCCAGCAGCTTGGGACGCCGCGGGGAGCCCCAGCATTTT

clone size: -
V gene: TRBV6-5
D gene: TRBD1
J gene: TRBJ1-2
CDR3 protein: CASSLTGNYGYTF
CDR3 DNA: TGTGCCAGCAGCCTGACAGGGAACTATGGCTACACCTTC

clone size: few
V gene: TRBV27
D gene: -
J gene: TRBJ2-3
CDR3 protein: CASSPMGADTQYF
CDR3 DNA: TGTGCCAGCAGTCCTATGGGCGCAGATACGCAGTATTTT

clone size: few
V gene: TRBV30
D gene: -
J gene: TRBJ1-6
CDR3 protein: CAVNRESSYNSPLHF
CDR3 DNA: TGTGCCGTCAACAGAGAGAGCTCCTATAATTCACCCCTCCACTTT

clone size: -
V gene: TRBV2
D gene: -
J gene: TRBJ2-2
CDR3 protein: CASSEALEGTGELFF
CDR3 DNA: TGTGCCAGCAGTGAAGCGCTTGAGGGAACCGGGGAGCTGTTTTTT

clone size: -
V gene: TRBV6-5
D gene: TRBD2
J gene: TRBJ2-5
CDR3 protein: CASRGLAGQETQYF
CDR3 DNA: TGTGCCAGCAGGGGACTAGCGGGCCAAGAGACCCAGTACTTC

clone size: many
V gene: TRBV5-1
D gene: TRBD1
J gene: TRBJ1-2
CDR3 protein: CASSTGVYYGYTF
CDR3 DNA: TGCGCCAGCAGTACAGGGGTATACTATGGCTACACCTTC

clone size: -
V gene: TRBV5-1
D gene: TRBD1
J gene: TRBJ1-6
CDR3 protein: CASSRDRGESPLHF
CDR3 DNA: TGCGCCAGCAGCCGGGACAGGGGAGAGTCACCCCTCCACTTT

clone size: -
V gene: TRBV4-3
D gene: -
J gene: TRBJ1-4
CDR3 protein: CASSQTPGNEKLFF
CDR3 DNA: TGCGCCAGCAGCCAGACTCCGGGTAATGAAAAACTGTTTTTT

clone size: few
V gene: TRBV2
D gene: TRBD1
J gene: TRBJ2-7
CDR3 protein: CASSVQGAHEQYF
CDR3 DNA: TGTGCCAGCAGTGTTCAGGGGGCCCACGAGCAGTACTTC

clone size: -
V gene: TRBV5-5
D gene: -
J gene: TRBJ2-4
CDR3 protein: CASSFSNLDIQYF
CDR3 DNA: TGTGCCAGCAGCTTTAGTAACCTAGACATTCAGTACTTC

clone size: once
V gene: TRBV7-9
D gene: TRBD1
J gene: TRBJ1-4
CDR3 protein: CASSLGTGNEKLFF
CDR3 DNA: TGTGCCAGCAGCTTAGGGACAGGGAATGAAAAACTGTTTTTT

clone size: once
V gene: TRBV3-1/TRBV3-2
D gene: -
J gene: TRBJ2-7
CDR3 protein: CASSQDRVTYEQYF
CDR3 DNA: TGTGCCAGCAGCCAAGACAGGGTCACCTACGAGCAGTACTTC

clone size: -
V gene: TRBV20-1
D gene: -
J gene: TRBJ2-3
CDR3 protein: CSASGDWSTDTQYF
CDR3 DNA: TGCAGTGCTAGTGGGGACTGGAGCACAGATACGCAGTATTTT

clone size: few
V gene: TRBV28
D gene: TRBD1
J gene: TRBJ2-6
CDR3 protein: CASSHGQGGDVGANVLTF
CDR3 DNA: TGTGCCAGCAGTCACGGACAGGGCGGTGACGTTGGGGCCAACGTCCTGACTTTC

clone size: -
V gene: TRBV4-2
D gene: -
J gene: TRBJ2-7
CDR3 protein: CASSPEGDYEQYF
CDR3 DNA: TGTGCCAGCAGCCCCGAGGGGGACTACGAGCAGTACTTC

clone size: -
V gene: TRBV6-4
D gene: -
J gene: TRBJ1-5
CDR3 protein: CASSESVSNQPQHF
CDR3 DNA: TGTGCCAGCAGTGAGTCGGTTAGCAATCAGCCCCAGCATTTT

clone size: -
V gene: TRBV7-3
D gene: -
J gene: TRBJ2-7
CDR3 protein: CASSLMEGSSNEQYF
CDR3 DNA: TGTGCCAGCAGCTTAATGGAGGGTAGCTCTAACGAGCAGTACTTC

clone size: -
V gene: TRBV27
D gene: TRBD1
J gene: TRBJ1-1
CDR3 protein: CASSSYRGGNTEAFF
CDR3 DNA: TGTGCCAGCAGTTCATACAGGGGGGGGAACACTGAAGCTTTCTTT

clone size: once
V gene: TRBV7-3
D gene: -
J gene: TRBJ1-4
CDR3 protein: CASSPGGAGNEKLFF
CDR3 DNA: TGTGCCAGCAGCCCCGGGGGGGCTGGTAATGAAAAACTGTTTTTT

clone size: -
V gene: TRBV3-1/TRBV3-2
D gene: -
J gene: TRBJ2-5
CDR3 protein: CASSPPGETQYF
CDR3 DNA: TGTGCCAGCAGCCCCCCCGGTGAGACCCAGTACTTC

clone size: -
V gene: TRBV28
D gene: -
J gene: TRBJ1-1
CDR3 protein: CATHTGTEAFF
CDR3 DNA: TGTGCCACACACACGGGCACTGAAGCTTTCTTT

clone size: -
V gene: TRBV6-5
D gene: -
J gene: TRBJ1-1
CDR3 protein: CASSYSALTTPDSFF
CDR3 DNA: TGTGCCAGCAGTTACTCGGCCTTGACTACTCCGGACAGTTTCTTT

clone size: -
V gene: TRBV28
D gene: TRBD1
J gene: TRBJ1-6
CDR3 protein: CASSLTYRGPDSPLHF
CDR3 DNA: TGTGCCAGCAGTTTAACATACAGGGGGCCCGATTCACCCCTCCACTTT

clone size: -
V gene: TRBV6-6
D gene: -
J gene: TRBJ1-1
CDR3 protein: CASSYFGRDTEAFF
CDR3 DNA: TGTGCCAGCAGTTACTTTGGCAGGGACACTGAAGCTTTCTTT

clone size: -
V gene: TRBV28
D gene: -
J gene: TRBJ2-7
CDR3 protein: CASSFHLDSYEQYF
CDR3 DNA: TGTGCCAGCAGTTTTCACCTAGACTCCTACGAGCAGTACTTC

clone size: -
V gene: TRBV9
D gene: -
J gene: TRBJ1-3
CDR3 protein: CASSMGNSGNTIYF
CDR3 DNA: TGTGCCAGCAGCATGGGCAACTCTGGAAACACCATATATTTT

clone size: once
V gene: TRBV6-1
D gene: TRBD1
J gene: TRBJ2-6
CDR3 protein: CASSDPTGSSGANVLTF
CDR3 DNA: TGTGCCAGCAGTGACCCGACAGGGAGCTCTGGGGCCAACGTCCTGACTTTC

clone size: few
V gene: TRBV30
D gene: TRBD1
J gene: TRBJ1-6
CDR3 protein: CASMTGLNSPLHF
CDR3 DNA: TGTGCCTCGATGACAGGGCTAAATTCACCCCTCCACTTT

clone size: -
V gene: TRBV3-1/TRBV3-2
D gene: TRBD1
J gene: TRBJ1-3
CDR3 protein: CASSQNTGAGNTIYF
CDR3 DNA: TGTGCCAGCAGCCAAAATACAGGGGCTGGAAACACCATATATTTT